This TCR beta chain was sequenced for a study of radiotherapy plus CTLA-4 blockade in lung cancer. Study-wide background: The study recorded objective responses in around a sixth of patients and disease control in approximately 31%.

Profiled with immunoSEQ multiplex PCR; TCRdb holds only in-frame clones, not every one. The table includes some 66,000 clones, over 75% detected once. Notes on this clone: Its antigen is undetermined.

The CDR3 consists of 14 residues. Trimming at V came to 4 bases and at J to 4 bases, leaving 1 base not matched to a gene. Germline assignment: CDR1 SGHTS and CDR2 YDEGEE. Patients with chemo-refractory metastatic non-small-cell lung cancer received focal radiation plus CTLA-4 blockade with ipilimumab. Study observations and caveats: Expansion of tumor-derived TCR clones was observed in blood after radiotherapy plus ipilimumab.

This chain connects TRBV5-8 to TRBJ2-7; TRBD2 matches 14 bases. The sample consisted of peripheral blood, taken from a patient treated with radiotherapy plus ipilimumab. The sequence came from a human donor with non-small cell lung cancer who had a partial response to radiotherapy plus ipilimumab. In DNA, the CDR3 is TGTGCCAGCAGCCGACTAGCGGGAGGGTACGAGCAGTACTTC. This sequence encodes CASSRLAGGYEQYF.